This TCR beta chain comes out of a study of human T cells and chemical hapten exposure. General study points: It should be noted that donors had alopecia, so their immune response may differ from healthy people's. TCRs above 1 in 1000 frequency did not change with DPC sensitization.

Specified time point: patch test 1, 2 weeks after DPC sensitization. The sample's treatment: therapeutic diphenylcyclopropenone sensitization with weekly scalp DPC. Patch tests were applied only after blood draws. CDR1 is SGHRS and CDR2 is YFSETQ in the germline V gene. The CDR3 totals 15 residues. J was trimmed by 4 bases and V by 1 base; bases with no gene match: 3. TCRdb used MiXCR to reprocess the RACE reads, holding one entry per CDR3 protein. The sample has about 340,000 distinct CDR3 sequences, approximately 6.3% seen once; the top ten hold approximately 8.9%. Details on this clonotype: Its antigen is unidentified.

This specimen was whole blood, taken in connection with sensitization to the hapten diphenylcyclopropenone (DPC). The TCR was taken from a young woman with alopecia areata. Some clones in this sample may be carry-over from other donors' samples. V and J are TRBV5-1 and TRBJ1-3, with 9 bases that match TRBD1. The CDR3 loop is CASSLRDREGNTIYF. The CDR3 DNA reads as TGCGCCAGCAGCTTGCGGGACAGGGAAGGAAACACCATATATTTT.